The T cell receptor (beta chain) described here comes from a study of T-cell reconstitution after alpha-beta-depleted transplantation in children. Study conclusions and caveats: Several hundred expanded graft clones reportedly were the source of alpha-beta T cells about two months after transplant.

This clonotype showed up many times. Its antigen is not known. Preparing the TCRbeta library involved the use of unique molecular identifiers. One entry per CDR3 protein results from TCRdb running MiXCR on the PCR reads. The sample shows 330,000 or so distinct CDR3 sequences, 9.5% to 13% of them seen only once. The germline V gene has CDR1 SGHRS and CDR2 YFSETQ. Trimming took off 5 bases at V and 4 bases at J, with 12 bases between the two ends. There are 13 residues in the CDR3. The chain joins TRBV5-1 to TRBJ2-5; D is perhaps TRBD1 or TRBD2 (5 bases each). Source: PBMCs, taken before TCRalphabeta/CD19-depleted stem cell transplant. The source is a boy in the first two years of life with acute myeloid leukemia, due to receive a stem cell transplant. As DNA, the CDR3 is TGCGCCAGCAGGATTTCAGGGAGAGAGACCCAGTACTTC. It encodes CASRISGRETQYF. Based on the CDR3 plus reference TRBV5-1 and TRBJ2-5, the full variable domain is KAGVTQTPRYLIKTRGQQVTLSCSPISGHRSVSWYQQTPGQGLQFLFEYFSETQRNKGNFPGRFSGRQFSNSRSEMNVSTLELGDSALYLCASRISGRETQYFGPGTRLLVL.